The sequence of this T cell receptor (beta chain) was determined in a study of T cell changes during pregnancy in multiple sclerosis. TCRdb keeps only in-frame clones here, not all; method: immunoSEQ multiplex PCR. Among approximately 90,000 clones listed, 91% were seen once. The CDR3 consists of 13 residues. Germline lookup yields CDR1 LNHDA and CDR2 SQIVND (reference sequence). V lost 4 bases, J lost 6 bases, and 4 bases stayed unmatched. Concerning this clone: Distinct nucleotide sequences in the sample also encode this CDR3.

The specimen was peripheral blood, collected after pregnancy. The sequence came from a female donor in good health, enrolled as a control in a pregnancy study. V usage is TRBV19 and J usage is TRBJ1-2, with 8 bases identical to TRBD1. This chain's CDR3 is CASSRGQGNGYTF. CDR3 in DNA: TGTGCCAGTAGTAGAGGACAGGGCAATGGCTACACCTTC.